This is a list of T cell receptor beta chains from one sample in a study of T cell responses to AZD1222 COVID-19 vaccine. Profiled with immunoSEQ multiplex PCR; TCRdb holds only in-frame clones, not every one. The data hold 150,000 or so clones, with approximately 94% observed a single time. The sample consisted of peripheral blood, taken 28 days after the second AZD1222 dose. The receptors here all came from an adult who received the AZD1222 COVID-19 vaccine. Both conserved end residues are part of each CDR3. A D gene is named only where the DNA matches it firmly. Clone size is shown for a subset of rows, as once, few, many or a class of expanded clone.

clone size	V gene	J gene	D gene	CDR3 DNA	CDR3 protein
NA	TRBV19	TRBJ1-1	NA	TGTGCCAGTCTGGGGTGGAACACTGAAGCTTTCTTT	CASLGWNTEAFF
NA	TRBV27	TRBJ2-7	NA	TGTGCCAGCAGTTCCTACGAGGGGATCGTCTACGAGCAGTACTTC	CASSSYEGIVYEQYF
NA	TRBV6-6	TRBJ1-5	NA	TGTGCCACCAAGACGGGAAATCAGCCCCAGCATTTT	CATKTGNQPQHF
NA	TRBV7-9	TRBJ2-1	NA	TGTGCCAGCAGCCCCCATTGGGTTGAGTCCTACAATGAGCAGTTCTTC	CASSPHWVESYNEQFF
NA	TRBV6-2/TRBV6-3	TRBJ2-1	TRBD1	TGTGCCAGCAGTGAGCCGGGACAGGGAAACAATGAGCAGTTCTTC	CASSEPGQGNNEQFF
NA	TRBV6-5	TRBJ2-7	NA	TGTGCCAGCCCTACAGCTCTAGCGTTTATTTACGAGCAGTACTTC	CASPTALAFIYEQYF
NA	TRBV6-5	TRBJ1-6	NA	TGTGCCAGCAGTTACTATCAGGCGATGAATAATTCACCCCTCCACTTT	CASSYYQAMNNSPLHF
NA	TRBV27	TRBJ2-7	NA	TGTGCCAGCAGTTTTACAAGACTAGGGGCCGCCTACGAGCAGTACTTC	CASSFTRLGAAYEQYF
NA	TRBV6-5	TRBJ2-1	TRBD2	TGTGCCCTGGGGAGGGGAGGCAATGAGCAGTTCTTC	CALGRGGNEQFF
NA	TRBV5-1	TRBJ2-7	NA	TGCGCCAGCAGCCCCCGGTCGGGCGGGGCCTACGAGCAGTACTTC	CASSPRSGGAYEQYF
NA	TRBV5-1	TRBJ1-2	TRBD1	TGCGCCAGCAGCCAGGGACAGGTAACTAACTATGGCTACACCTTC	CASSQGQVTNYGYTF
NA	TRBV7-3	TRBJ2-7	TRBD1	TGTGCCAGCAGCCTCCAAGGGGGCCGGGAGCAGTACTTC	CASSLQGGREQYF
NA	TRBV10-2	TRBJ2-7	TRBD2	TGCGCCAGCAGTAGCGGGAGTCTGCACGAGCAGTACTTC	CASSSGSLHEQYF
NA	TRBV28	TRBJ1-1	NA	TGTGCCAGCAGTTTAGGGGGGGCCGGGAACACTGAAGCTTTCTTT	CASSLGGAGNTEAFF
few	TRBV6-4	TRBJ2-3	TRBD2	TGTGCCAGCAGTGACGGACTAGCTAGCACAGATACGCAGTATTTT	CASSDGLASTDTQYF
NA	TRBV12-3/TRBV12-4	TRBJ2-2	NA	TGTGCCAGCAGTACGCGGACAACCGGGGAGCTGTTTTTT	CASSTRTTGELFF
NA	TRBV12-5	TRBJ2-4	TRBD1	TGTGCTAGTGGTTTGTCAACAGGGGGTAAAAACATTCAGTACTTC	CASGLSTGGKNIQYF
NA	TRBV24-1	TRBJ2-1	TRBD1	TGTGCCACCAGTGACTCCGGGACAGGGCCCGATGAGCAGTTCTTC	CATSDSGTGPDEQFF
NA	TRBV2	TRBJ2-7	TRBD2	TGTGCCAGCAAACCGGGACTAGCCACCTACGAGCAGTACTTC	CASKPGLATYEQYF
NA	TRBV28	TRBJ1-2	TRBD1	TGTGCCAGCAGTTATATCGGACAGGGAAAGTATGGCTACACCTTC	CASSYIGQGKYGYTF
few	TRBV6-2/TRBV6-3	TRBJ2-1	NA	TGTGCCAGCAGCCGTACCGTCTACAATGAGCAGTTCTTC	CASSRTVYNEQFF
NA	TRBV7-3	TRBJ2-1	TRBD1	TGTGCCAGCAGCTTCGGACAGGGGAGTTGGGATGAGCAGTTCTTC	CASSFGQGSWDEQFF
NA	TRBV30	TRBJ1-2	TRBD1	TGTGCCTGGAGTCCACAGGGGGGCCACTATGGCTACACCTTC	CAWSPQGGHYGYTF
NA	TRBV28	TRBJ1-2	NA	TGTGCCAGCAGTTTATGGGGTAGGTCCTATGGCTACACCTTC	CASSLWGRSYGYTF
NA	TRBV11-2	TRBJ2-5	TRBD2	TGTGCCAGCAGCTTATTCTACTCTCCTGGTAGCGGGAGGGTAGAGACCCAGTACTTC	CASSLFYSPGSGRVETQYF
NA	TRBV3-1/TRBV3-2	TRBJ2-2	NA	TGTGCCAGCAGCACTGACACCAACACCGGGGAGCTGTTTTTT	CASSTDTNTGELFF
NA	TRBV6-5	TRBJ1-1	TRBD1	TGTGCCAGCAGTCCCAGGACAGGGATAGGCACTGAAGCTTTCTTT	CASSPRTGIGTEAFF
NA	TRBV9	TRBJ2-1	TRBD2	TGTGCCAGCAGCGTAGAAGGGACTAGCGGGAGTTGGGTGCGGTTCTTC	CASSVEGTSGSWVRFF
NA	TRBV3-1/TRBV3-2	TRBJ2-5	NA	TGTGCCAGCAGCCAAGATCGGACAAGTCAAGAGACCCAGTACTTC	CASSQDRTSQETQYF
NA	TRBV7-9	TRBJ1-4	TRBD1	TGTGCCAGCAGCGGACAGGGGTACTTAGAAAAACTGTTTTTT	CASSGQGYLEKLFF
NA	TRBV3-1/TRBV3-2	TRBJ2-7	TRBD2	TGTGCCAGCAGCCCCGGGAGCGGGACTAGCGTTTACGAGCAGTACTTC	CASSPGSGTSVYEQYF
NA	TRBV5-1	TRBJ2-5	TRBD1	TGCGCCAGCAGCTATTCCGGGACAGGGGGCGGTCAGACCCAGTACTTC	CASSYSGTGGGQTQYF
once	TRBV19	TRBJ1-6	TRBD1	TGTGCCAGTAGACCATCGGCGGACAGGGTAAATTCACCCCTCCACTTT	CASRPSADRVNSPLHF
NA	TRBV11-2	TRBJ2-5	NA	TGTGCCAGCAGCCCGGGGGTGAAGACCCAGTACTTC	CASSPGVKTQYF
NA	TRBV7-8	TRBJ2-7	TRBD1	TGTGCCAGCAGCTTAGCGCTTATTGGGACAGGGAGCTCCTACGAGCAGTACTTC	CASSLALIGTGSSYEQYF
NA	TRBV30	TRBJ2-2	NA	TGTGCCTGGAGTGCCCGGCAGGGGAACACCGGGGAGCTGTTTTTT	CAWSARQGNTGELFF
once	TRBV10-3	TRBJ2-3	TRBD2	TGTGCCATCAGTGGGACTAGCGGGAGCAAAAATACGCAGTATTTT	CAISGTSGSKNTQYF
NA	TRBV6-2/TRBV6-3	TRBJ2-7	TRBD1	TGTGCCAGCAGTTACGTTCTCAGGACAGGGGCCTACGAGCAGTACTTC	CASSYVLRTGAYEQYF
NA	TRBV6-1	TRBJ2-2	NA	TGTGCCAGCAGTGAAGCGCCGGGACACCTTAACACCGGGGAGCTGTTTTTT	CASSEAPGHLNTGELFF
NA	TRBV4-1	TRBJ1-2	TRBD1	TGCGCCAGCAGCCAAGGGAAGGGGGCGGCGGATGGCTACACCTTC	CASSQGKGAADGYTF
NA	TRBV12-3/TRBV12-4	TRBJ2-7	NA	TGTGCCAGCAGTTTTGCGGACAACTACGAGCAGTACTTC	CASSFADNYEQYF
NA	TRBV21-1	TRBJ2-1	NA	TGTGCCAGCAGCAAAGGGACAGAATACAATGAGCAGTTCTTC	CASSKGTEYNEQFF
NA	TRBV28	TRBJ1-1	NA	TGTGCCAGCAGTCAAAATGAAGCTTTCTTT	CASSQNEAFF
NA	TRBV28	TRBJ1-5	TRBD1	TGTGCCAGCAGTTTACTGAACCTCAGGACAGGGAAGGATCAGCCCCAGCATTTT	CASSLLNLRTGKDQPQHF
once	TRBV27	TRBJ1-5	NA	TGTGCCAACCTATGGGGGAGTCAGCCCCAGCATTTT	CANLWGSQPQHF
NA	TRBV3-1/TRBV3-2	TRBJ1-2	TRBD1	TGTGCCAGCAGCCAAGTGGGACAGGGGAACTATGGCTACACCTTC	CASSQVGQGNYGYTF
NA	TRBV2	TRBJ1-4	NA	TGTGCCAGCAGGGGAGGAAGTGAAAAACTGTTTTTT	CASRGGSEKLFF
NA	TRBV2	TRBJ2-7	NA	TGTGCCAGCACCCGGGGCGTTACGAGCTCCTACGAGCAGTACTTC	CASTRGVTSSYEQYF
NA	TRBV25-1	TRBJ1-4	NA	TGTGCCAGCAGTGAATATCGGGGGACCAATGAAAAACTGTTTTTT	CASSEYRGTNEKLFF
NA	TRBV6-5	TRBJ1-2	NA	TGTGCCAGCAGTCCCCGTACAACTAACTATGGCTACACCTTC	CASSPRTTNYGYTF
NA	TRBV19	TRBJ1-2	NA	TGTGCCAGTAGGCCGGGATTCTATGGCTACACCTTC	CASRPGFYGYTF
once	TRBV5-4	TRBJ1-1	TRBD1	TGTGCCAGCCACAGGGGGGGGGCTGAAGCTTTCTTT	CASHRGGAEAFF
once	TRBV11-3	TRBJ2-3	NA	TGTGCCAGCAGCTTAGGGTTCACTAGCACAGATACGCAGTATTTT	CASSLGFTSTDTQYF
NA	TRBV2	TRBJ1-2	NA	TGTGCCAGCAGGATAGTACGGGGCGCCGACTATGGCTACACCTTC	CASRIVRGADYGYTF
NA	TRBV28	TRBJ1-5	TRBD1	TGTGCCAGCAGTTTCCGGGACAGGGCGGGGAGCAATCAGCCCCAGCATTTT	CASSFRDRAGSNQPQHF
NA	TRBV3-1/TRBV3-2	TRBJ1-2	TRBD1	TGTGCCGTTGGGACAGGGGGACTTTCTTATGGCTACACCTTC	CAVGTGGLSYGYTF
NA	TRBV5-5	TRBJ1-2	TRBD1	TGTGCCAGCATCAAAACCGGGACAGGCAACTATGGCTACACCTTC	CASIKTGTGNYGYTF
NA	TRBV4-1	TRBJ1-3	NA	TGCGCCAGCAGCCAAGGACCCGGCGGACAGCTCTCTGGAAACACCATATATTTT	CASSQGPGGQLSGNTIYF
NA	TRBV3-1/TRBV3-2	TRBJ1-2	NA	TGTGCCAGCAGCCCCTCGGGGACCGAGGGGGTGGGGGGCTACACCTTC	CASSPSGTEGVGGYTF